These 13 T cell receptor beta chains share one sample of origin, sequenced in a study of shared clonotypes between healthy human individuals. Generated by immunoSEQ multiplex PCR, the TCRdb table keeps only in-frame clones and is missing some. The sample holds about 1.1 million clones; around 78% are singletons and the top ten take roughly 0.57%. The source material was memory CD4+ T cells from PBMCs. As to subset: CD45RA-negative fraction. These receptors were obtained from a young man in good health. Some clones in this sample may be carry-over from other donors' samples.

This chain uses TRBV7-3 with TRBJ2-7, with D unresolved. CDR3 length: 14 residues. Germline V gene data show CDR1 as SGHTA and CDR2 as FQGTGA. V lost 2 bases to trimming and J lost 4 bases, with 12 bases between them. CDR3 sequence (DNA): TGTGCCAGCAGCTTATATCGGGTAGGGTACGAGCAGTACTTC. This sequence encodes CASSLYRVGYEQYF.

The CDR3 bases are TGTGCCAGCAGTCCCCCCAGGACAGGGGTAGCCGGGGAGCTGTTTTTT. It specifies CASSPPRTGVAGELFF. The chain combines TRBV28 with TRBJ2-2, with 9 bases aligning to TRBD1. The CDR3 runs to 16 residues. Germline CDR1 MDHEN, CDR2 SYDVKM. V trimming: 5 bases; J trimming: 6 bases; junction bases outside the gene matches: 10.

The gene calls are TRBV9 and TRBJ2-3; perhaps TRBD2 as D (7 bases). The CDR3 spans 13 residues. CDR1 is SGDLS and CDR2 is YYNGEE in the germline V gene. Trimming cost V 0 bases and J 9 bases, with 11 bases left between them. As DNA, the CDR3 is TGTGCCAGCAGCGTAGATGGGAGGGGGACGCAGTATTTT. This translates into CASSVDGRGTQYF.

Only one count was recorded for this clone. The V gene is TRBV7-9, the J gene TRBJ2-3; D may be TRBD1 (6 bases). This CDR3 has 15 residues. Trimming pared 4 bases from V and 2 bases from J, leaving 13 bases between. Germline V lookup: CDR1 SEHNR, CDR2 FQNEAQ (reference sequence). CDR3 loop: CASSSGTQYTDTQYF. Here the CDR3 DNA reads TGTGCCAGCAGCTCTGGGACACAGTACACAGATACGCAGTATTTT.

This chain joins TRBV7-2 and TRBJ1-2; TRBD1 might be the D (6 bases). CDR3 length: 17 residues. Trimming took 5 bases from V and 8 from J, leaving 27 bases between them. Germline V lookup: CDR1 SGHTA, CDR2 FQGNSA. The CDR3 DNA is TGTGCCAGCAGCCCCGGGCGGGCACTACAGGGTATCTACGGCTACACCTTC. Translation gives CASSPGRALQGIYGYTF.

This chain links TRBV5-1 with TRBJ2-3; 8 nucleotides agree with TRBD1. The germline CDR1 and CDR2 sequences are SGHRS and YFSETQ. This CDR3 comprises 16 residues. With V trimmed by 1 base and J by 3 bases, 7 bases remained unmatched. Here the CDR3 DNA reads TGCGCCAGCAGCTTGCGGGCAGGGGGCTGGACAGATACGCAGTATTTT. It codes for CASSLRAGGWTDTQYF.

The gene calls are TRBV11-2 and TRBJ2-5, with TRBD2 matching 7 bases. The junction had 7 bases not matched to a gene; V was cut back by 2 bases and J by 1 base. CDR1 is SGHAT and CDR2 is FQNNGV in the germline V gene. CDR3 length equals 16 residues. The CDR3 region has the DNA TGTGCCAGCAGCTTATTGGGCGGGAGCAGCCAAGAGACCCAGTACTTC. Protein: CASSLLGGSSQETQYF.

The CDR3: CASRNPSWDTEAFF. In DNA, the CDR3 is TGTGCCAGCAGGAACCCCTCTTGGGACACTGAAGCTTTCTTT. The chain carries TRBV28 and TRBJ1-1; D remains ambiguous. V was cut by 6 bases and J by 3 bases, with 14 bases left in between. Germline V gene lookup returns CDR1 MDHEN and CDR2 SYDVKM. The CDR3 spans 14 residues.

The chain carries TRBV5-1 and TRBJ2-3; 7 bases agree with TRBD1. V lost 4 bases and J lost 0; bases outside the gene matches: 2. This CDR3 has 14 amino acids. From germline, CDR1 is SGHRS and CDR2 YFSETQ. The CDR3 nucleotides are TGCGCCAGCAGCAGGGGACAGAGCACAGATACGCAGTATTTT. Translation: CASSRGQSTDTQYF.

This chain joins TRBV6-5 and TRBJ2-1; D uncertain. CDR1 is MNHEY and CDR2 is SVGAGI in the germline V gene. V was shortened by 0 bases and J by 9 bases, with 6 bases between the two germline ends. The CDR3 has 12 amino acids. Here the CDR3 reads CASSYSIGEQFF. In nucleotides, the CDR3 is TGTGCCAGCAGTTACTCGATAGGTGAGCAGTTCTTC.

The chain employs TRBV28 and TRBJ2-7; D may match TRBD1 or TRBD2 (5 bases each). CDR3 length: 14 residues. Trimming cost V 0 bases and J 4 bases, with 10 bases left between them. The germline gives CDR1 MDHEN, CDR2 SYDVKM. CDR3 nucleotide sequence: TGTGCCAGCAGTTTATGGGGGGAGCTTTACGAGCAGTACTTC. It is translated as CASSLWGELYEQYF.

The chain recombines TRBV5-1 with TRBJ2-7; no firm D call. Trimming removed 0 bases from V and 3 bases from J, with 16 bases in between. The germline CDR1 and CDR2 sequences are SGHRS and YFSETQ. This CDR3 is built from 16 residues. This chain's CDR3 is CASSLGPTLLDYEQYF. In DNA, the CDR3 is TGCGCCAGCAGCTTGGGTCCAACACTCCTGGACTACGAGCAGTACTTC.

This rearrangement joins TRBV2 to TRBJ2-1, with 9 bases fitting TRBD2. The CDR3 loop spans 16 amino acids. V was pared by 8 bases and J by 12 bases, with 20 bases of the junction left unmatched. Germline loops: CDR1 SNHLY, CDR2 FYNNEI. CDR3 in DNA: TGTGCCAGCGGAGGAAGGCTAGCGGGATATCAAGGTGGGCAGTTCTTC. Translated: CASGGRLAGYQGGQFF.